This T cell receptor beta chain was captured in a study of a mutant IDH1 vaccine in newly diagnosed glioma. Study-wide background: With temozolomide cycles, or 4-6 weeks after radiotherapy alone, vaccination was started. Treated patients had a mean age of about 44 years and a 62.5% male, about 38% female split.

Time point here: week 23, last vaccination. Doses comprised 300 ug of mutant IDH1 20-mer peptide each, plus topical imiquimod. Using immunoSEQ multiplex PCR, the repertoire was profiled, and TCRdb retains in-frame clones only, with some absent. Of 77,000 or so clones in the sample, more than 70% were seen once. Of note for this clone: Its antigen is as yet unknown.

With V trimmed by 5 bases and J by 4 bases, 4 bases remained unmatched. Germline V lookup: CDR1 SGHNT, CDR2 YENEEA. The CDR3 consists of 13 residues. This receptor was obtained from a woman between 45 and 60 years old with glioma. This specimen consisted of PBMCs, obtained from a glioma patient whose treatment included an IDH1 peptide vaccine. This chain connects TRBV11-3 to TRBJ2-7, with 8 nucleotides matching TRBD1. The CDR3 is CASSVGQGYEQYF. In DNA form, the CDR3 reads TGTGCCAGCAGCGTTGGACAGGGATACGAGCAGTACTTC.